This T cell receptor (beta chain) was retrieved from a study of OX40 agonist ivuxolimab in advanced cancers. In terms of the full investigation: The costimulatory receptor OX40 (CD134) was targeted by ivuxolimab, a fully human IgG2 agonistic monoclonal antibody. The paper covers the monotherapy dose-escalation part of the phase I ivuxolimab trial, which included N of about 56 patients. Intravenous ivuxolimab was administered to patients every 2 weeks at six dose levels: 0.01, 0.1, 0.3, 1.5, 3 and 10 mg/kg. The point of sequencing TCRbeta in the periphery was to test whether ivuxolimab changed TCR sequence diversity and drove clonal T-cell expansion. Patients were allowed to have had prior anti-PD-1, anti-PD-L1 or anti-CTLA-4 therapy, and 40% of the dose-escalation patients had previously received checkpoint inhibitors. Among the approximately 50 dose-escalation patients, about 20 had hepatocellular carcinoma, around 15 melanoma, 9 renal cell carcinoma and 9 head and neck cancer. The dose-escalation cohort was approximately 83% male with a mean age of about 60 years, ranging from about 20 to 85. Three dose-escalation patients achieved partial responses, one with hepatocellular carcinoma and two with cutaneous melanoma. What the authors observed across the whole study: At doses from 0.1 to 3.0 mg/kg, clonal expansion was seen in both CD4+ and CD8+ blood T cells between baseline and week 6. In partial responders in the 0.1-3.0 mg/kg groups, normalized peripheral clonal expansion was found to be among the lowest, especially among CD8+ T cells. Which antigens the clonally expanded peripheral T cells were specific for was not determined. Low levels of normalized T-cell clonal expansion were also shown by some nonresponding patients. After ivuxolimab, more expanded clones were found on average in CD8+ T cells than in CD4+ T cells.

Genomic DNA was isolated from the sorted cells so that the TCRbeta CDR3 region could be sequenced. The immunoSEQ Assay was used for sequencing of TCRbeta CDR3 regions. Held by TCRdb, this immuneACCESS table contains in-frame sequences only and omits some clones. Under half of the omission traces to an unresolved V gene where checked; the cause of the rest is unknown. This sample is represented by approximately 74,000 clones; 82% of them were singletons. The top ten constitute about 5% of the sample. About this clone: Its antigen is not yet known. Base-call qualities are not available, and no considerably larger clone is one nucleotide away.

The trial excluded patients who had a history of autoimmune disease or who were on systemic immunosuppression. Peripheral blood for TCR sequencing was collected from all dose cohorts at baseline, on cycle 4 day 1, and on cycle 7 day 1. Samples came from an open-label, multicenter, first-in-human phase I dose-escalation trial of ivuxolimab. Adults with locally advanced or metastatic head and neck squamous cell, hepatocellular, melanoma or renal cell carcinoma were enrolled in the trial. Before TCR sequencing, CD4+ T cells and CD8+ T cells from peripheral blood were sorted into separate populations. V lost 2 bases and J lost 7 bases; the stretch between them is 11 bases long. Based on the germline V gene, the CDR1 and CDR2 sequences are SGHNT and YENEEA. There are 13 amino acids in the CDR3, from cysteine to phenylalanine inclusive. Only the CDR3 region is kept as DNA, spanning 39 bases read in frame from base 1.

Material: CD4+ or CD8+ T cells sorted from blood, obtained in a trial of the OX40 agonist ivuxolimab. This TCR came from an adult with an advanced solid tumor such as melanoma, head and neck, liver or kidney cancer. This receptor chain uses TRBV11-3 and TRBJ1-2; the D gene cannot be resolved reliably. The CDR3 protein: CASSLIGPSGYTF. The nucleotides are TGTGCCAGCAGCTTAATAGGGCCCTCTGGCTACACCTTC.